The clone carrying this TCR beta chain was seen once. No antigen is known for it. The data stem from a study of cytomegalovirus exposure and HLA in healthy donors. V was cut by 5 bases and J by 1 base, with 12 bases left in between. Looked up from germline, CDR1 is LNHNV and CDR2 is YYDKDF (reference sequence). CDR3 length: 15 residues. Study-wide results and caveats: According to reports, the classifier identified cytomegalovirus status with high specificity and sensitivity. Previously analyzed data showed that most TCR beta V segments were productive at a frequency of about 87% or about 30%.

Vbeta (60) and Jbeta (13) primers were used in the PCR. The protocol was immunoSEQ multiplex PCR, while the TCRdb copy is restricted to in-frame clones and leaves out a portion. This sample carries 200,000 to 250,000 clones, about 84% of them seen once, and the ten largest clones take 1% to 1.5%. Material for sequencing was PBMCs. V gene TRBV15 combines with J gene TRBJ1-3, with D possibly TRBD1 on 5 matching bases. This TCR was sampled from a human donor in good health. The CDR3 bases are TGTGCCACCAGCCCTACAGGCGGTTCTGGAAACACCATATATTTT. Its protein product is CATSPTGGSGNTIYF.